Each of the 26 T cell receptor beta chains below was sequenced from the same sample in a study of T cell responses to AZD1222 COVID-19 vaccine (dated by TCRdb to the early 2020s). The sample's time point label, decoded: baseline before first vaccination. Library creation used the immunoSEQ multiplex PCR assay. TCRdb re-hosts the immuneACCESS table, in-frame sequences only. Its copies lack some clones; in the studies checked, an unresolved V gene accounts for under half of them, and the cause for the rest is not known. The sample table shows some 96,000 clones, and roughly 90% are seen once. The ten biggest clones cover 2.5% to 3.5% of the sample. Sequences were derived from peripheral blood, sampled on day 0 of AZD1222 vaccination. The origin of the receptors is an adult in good health.

In this sample, this clone turned up a few times. This rearrangement joins TRBV10-1 to TRBJ1-5, with 10 bases lining up with TRBD1. CDR3 length equals 19 residues. Germline V gives CDR1 WNHNN, CDR2 SYGVQD (reference sequence). With 1 base clipped from V and 1 base from J, the junction kept 10 bases outside the gene matches. The CDR3 region has the DNA TGCGCCAGCAGTGAGTATTGGGGGGGGACAGGGGCAAGCAATCAGCCCCAGCATTTT. Encoded protein: CASSEYWGGTGASNQPQHF.

The chain couples TRBV15 to TRBJ2-7, with 8 nucleotides matching TRBD2. CDR3 length: 18 amino acids. The germline CDR1 and CDR2 sequences are LNHNV and YYDKDF (reference sequence). After removal of 0 bases from V and 1 base from J, the junction contained 11 bases not matched to a gene. The CDR3 is CATSRDLFRGTRSYEQYF. Written as DNA, the CDR3 is TGTGCCACCAGCAGAGATCTATTCCGGGGGACTAGATCCTACGAGCAGTACTTC.

This chain links TRBV10-3 with TRBJ2-1, with 11 bases aligning to TRBD2. The ends lost 3 bases at V and 0 bases at J; junction bases unmatched: 4. Per the germline V gene, CDR1 is ENHRY and CDR2 is SYGVKD. The CDR3 is made up of 17 amino acids. The CDR3: CAISDIAGGLSYNEQFF. The CDR3, as DNA: TGTGCCATCAGTGACATAGCGGGAGGGCTCTCCTACAATGAGCAGTTCTTC.

The chain couples TRBV27 to TRBJ1-4; 7 bases are shared with TRBD1. The CDR3 length is 16 residues. Trimming removed 6 bases from V and 4 bases from J; junction bases left unmatched: 11. Looked up from germline, CDR1 is MNHEY and CDR2 is SMNVEV (reference sequence). The CDR3 reads CASSPSTGSFNEKLFF. CDR3 bases: TGTGCCAGCAGCCCGTCGACAGGGTCCTTTAATGAAAAACTGTTTTTT.

This chain uses TRBV5-8 with TRBJ2-4; 9 nucleotides line up with TRBD1. There are 16 residues in the CDR3. Germline V CDR1 and CDR2: SGHTS, YDEGEE. Trimming cost V 4 bases and J 2 bases; bases outside gene matches: 7. CDR3 nucleotide sequence: TGTGCCAGCAGCCCACAGGGGGCGAGGACCAAAAACATTCAGTACTTC. Translated: CASSPQGARTKNIQYF.

The chain's CDR3 is CASRLGGTDTQYF. CDR3 nucleotide sequence: TGTGCCAGCAGACTTGGGGGCACAGATACGCAGTATTTT. The chain is built from TRBV12-3 or TRBV12-4 and TRBJ2-3; D gene ambiguous. CDR3 length: 13 amino acids. V was pared by 6 bases and J by 1 base, with 8 bases between.

V gene TRBV18 combines with J gene TRBJ2-6, with 11 bases lining up with TRBD2. The CDR3 extends over 16 amino acids. Per the germline V gene, CDR1 is KGHSH and CDR2 is LQKENI. Unmatched junction bases numbered 1, after V lost 4 bases and J lost 2 bases. The CDR3 nucleotides are TGTGCCAGCTCACTAGCGGGAGGGACTGGGGCCAACGTCCTGACTTTC. Translating it yields CASSLAGGTGANVLTF.

V gene TRBV7-7 combines with J gene TRBJ1-1, with 8 bases matching TRBD1. Trimming removed 0 bases from V and 3 bases from J; junction bases left unmatched: 12. The CDR3 is made up of 18 amino acids. Germline lookup yields CDR1 SSHAT and CDR2 FNYEAQ (reference sequence). This CDR3 reads CASSLAQSGGGNHTEAFF. The CDR3 nucleotides are TGTGCCAGCAGCTTAGCGCAGTCAGGGGGCGGAAACCACACTGAAGCTTTCTTT. Complete variable domain (other parts from reference TRBV7-7 and TRBJ1-1): GAGVSQSPRYKVTKRGQDVTLRCDPISSHATLYWYQQALGQGPEFLTYFNYEAQPDKSGLPSDRFSAERPEGSISTLTIQRTEQRDSAMYRCASSLAQSGGGNHTEAFFGQGTRLTVV.

V gene TRBV7-2 combines with J gene TRBJ1-2; D is ambiguous. CDR3 length: 15 amino acids. The ends were cut back, 4 bases at V and 2 bases at J, with 14 bases in the middle. CDR1 and CDR2 from the germline V gene are SGHTA and FQGNSA. Here the CDR3 reads CASSSTRTNNYGYTF. For the CDR3, the DNA is TGTGCCAGCAGCTCGACCCGGACCAACAACTATGGCTACACCTTC.

The rearrangement uses TRBV19 and TRBJ2-3, with 8 bases identical to TRBD2. The trim removed 5 bases at V and 4 bases at J, leaving 11 bases unmatched. CDR3 size: 16 residues. Per germline, CDR1 LNHDA and CDR2 SQIVND (reference sequence). This CDR3 is CASSSGTRGLADTQYF. The DNA for the CDR3 is TGTGCCAGTAGTTCAGGGACTAGAGGTTTAGCAGATACGCAGTATTTT.

This chain connects TRBV7-9 to TRBJ2-7; the D gene is possibly TRBD1 (6 bases). Trimming shortened V by 2 bases and J by 2 bases, and 10 bases separated the two germline ends. This CDR3 has 14 residues. CDR1 SEHNR and CDR2 FQNEAQ come from the germline V gene (reference sequence). In DNA form, the CDR3 reads TGTGCCAGCAGCTTACTGTCAGGGGCCTACGAGCAGTACTTC. Amino acid sequence: CASSLLSGAYEQYF.

The chain combines TRBV28 with TRBJ1-2; possible D gene TRBD1, 5 bases. Germline values: CDR1 MDHEN, CDR2 SYDVKM. Trimming removed 3 bases from V and 4 bases from J, with 21 bases in between. The CDR3 runs 17 residues. The CDR3 sequence: CASSFVLGTRAVYGYTF. CDR3 sequence (DNA): TGTGCCAGCAGTTTCGTCCTTGGGACGAGGGCAGTCTATGGCTACACCTTC.

This clone showed up just once. This CDR3 is CASSITPLRRGGNQPQHF. CDR3 DNA sequence: TGTGCCAGCAGTATCACGCCCCTGAGAAGGGGAGGCAATCAGCCCCAGCATTTT. The chain uses TRBV28 and TRBJ1-5, with D possibly matching TRBD1 (5 bases). Germline V gene sequence: CDR1 MDHEN, CDR2 SYDVKM. Trimming pared 5 bases from V and 2 bases from J, leaving 22 bases between. The CDR3 has 18 amino acids.

This chain joins TRBV5-1 and TRBJ2-5, with a weak D call TRBD2 (6 bases). V gave up 3 bases and J gave up 4 bases, with 13 bases separating them. Germline CDR1 is SGHRS and CDR2 is YFSETQ. The CDR3 is 14 residues long. In DNA, the CDR3 is TGCGCCAGCAGCTACCGCGGGCGGGGAGAGACCCAGTACTTC. Translated, it gives CASSYRGRGETQYF.

The table lists this clone with a count of one. V gene TRBV5-6 combines with J gene TRBJ2-5; TRBD2 agrees at 10 bases. The CDR3 is made up of 16 amino acids. V lost 0 bases to trimming and J lost 2 bases; unmatched junction nucleotides: 4. From germline, CDR1 is SGHDT and CDR2 YYEEEE. The CDR3 here is CASSLVSSGSQETQYF. The CDR3 nucleotides are TGTGCCAGCAGCTTGGTGTCTAGCGGGAGTCAAGAGACCCAGTACTTC.

V and J are TRBV6-7 and TRBJ2-7, with 16 bases fitting TRBD2. TRBV6-7 is an ORF; its function is uncertain. This CDR3 has 20 residues. The J segment lost 2 bases and the V segment lost 1 base, leaving 11 bases of the junction unmatched. This chain's CDR3 is CASSYWEKPGLAGGPYEQYF. In DNA, the CDR3 is TGTGCCAGCAGTTACTGGGAGAAACCGGGACTAGCGGGAGGGCCCTACGAGCAGTACTTC.

The sample holds one count of this clone. This chain links TRBV9 with TRBJ1-2, with 9 bases fitting TRBD1. The CDR3 covers 14 residues. J gave up 8 bases and V 1 base, and 6 bases lay outside the gene matches. Germline values: CDR1 SGDLS, CDR2 YYNGEE. In DNA, the CDR3 is TGTGCCAGCAGCGTATTTCTGACAGGGGGAGGCTACACCTTC. Translated: CASSVFLTGGGYTF.

The V and J genes are TRBV19 and TRBJ2-1, with D perhaps TRBD2 (6 bases). V lost 7 bases and J lost 0, with 13 bases in between. Germline lookup yields CDR1 LNHDA and CDR2 SQIVND (reference sequence). The CDR3 totals 15 residues. The CDR3 region is CASTSRRGSYNEQFF. Here the CDR3 DNA reads TGTGCCAGTACAAGTCGGAGGGGCTCCTACAATGAGCAGTTCTTC.

V gene TRBV3-1 (or the pseudogene TRBV3-2) combines with J gene TRBJ1-2, with unresolved D. CDR1 and CDR2 (germline): LGHDT, YNNKEL (reference sequence). Between the trimmed V and J ends, which lost 0 bases and 8 bases, there was a span of 13 bases. The CDR3 contains 14 residues. CDR3 bases: TGTGCCAGCAGCCAAGACTGGGGTTTAAGGGGCTACACCTTC. Its protein product is CASSQDWGLRGYTF.

The chain links TRBV15 to TRBJ1-1; D gene uncertain. The CDR3 covers 16 residues. Looked up from germline, CDR1 is LNHNV and CDR2 is YYDKDF (reference sequence). Trimming cost V 0 bases and J 4 bases, with 15 bases left between them. CDR3 region: CATSRELVKASTEAFF. As DNA, the CDR3 is TGTGCCACCAGCAGAGAGCTCGTGAAGGCATCCACTGAAGCTTTCTTT.

The chain recombines TRBV27 with TRBJ1-3; D is undetermined. CDR1 is MNHEY and CDR2 is SMNVEV in the germline V gene (reference sequence). The germline V and J ends were trimmed by 2 bases and 4 bases, with 12 bases remaining between them. The CDR3 totals 15 residues. The CDR3 coding sequence is TGTGCCAGCAGTTTAGGTCCGGTACAGGGAAACACCATATATTTT. Protein product: CASSLGPVQGNTIYF.

V is TRBV6-4 and J is TRBJ1-4; D is unresolved. The V end lost 0 bases, the J end lost 10 bases, and 9 bases lay between the germline ends. Germline V gene data show CDR1 as MRHNA and CDR2 as SNTAGT. The CDR3 consists of 13 residues. CDR3 loop: CASSDSTTGKLFF. The CDR3 bases are TGTGCCAGCAGTGACTCAACAACGGGAAAACTGTTTTTT.

This clone was detected only once. V gene TRBV5-6 combines with J gene TRBJ1-2; D is uncertain. The CDR3 consists of 12 residues. Germline V gives CDR1 SGHDT, CDR2 YYEEEE. Trimming removed 2 bases at V and 5 bases at J, with 7 bases between. For the CDR3, the DNA is TGTGCCAGCAGCTTCGGTATTTATGGCTACACCTTC. This gives the protein CASSFGIYGYTF.

This chain joins TRBV3-1 (or the pseudogene TRBV3-2) and TRBJ1-1; tentatively, D is TRBD1 (5 bases). CDR3 length: 13 residues. The V gene's germline CDR1 is LGHDT and CDR2 YNNKEL (reference sequence). V was clipped by 4 bases and J by 8 bases, with 14 bases between them. CDR3 protein: CASSPVRGREAFF. CDR3 nucleotide sequence: TGTGCCAGCAGCCCAGTACGGGGCAGGGAAGCTTTCTTT.

The chain recombines TRBV10-3 with TRBJ2-1; 11 bases map to TRBD2. J lost 5 bases, V lost 3 bases, and 3 bases had no gene match. The CDR3 has 15 amino acids. CDR1 and CDR2 (germline): ENHRY, SYGVKD. The CDR3: CAISDTSGSHNEQFF. CDR3 coding DNA: TGTGCCATCAGTGATACTAGCGGGAGTCACAATGAGCAGTTCTTC.

This sequence joins TRBV30 and TRBJ1-3, with D maybe TRBD1 (6 bases). CDR3 length: 14 residues. CDR1 is GTSNPN, CDR2 SVGIG, per germline (reference sequence). With 2 bases removed from V and 1 base from J, the gap between germline ends came to 9 bases. The DNA of the CDR3 is TGTGCCTGGAGTCAAGGGGGATCTGGAAACACCATATATTTT. Its protein is CAWSQGGSGNTIYF.